This T cell receptor beta chain is drawn from a study of blood T cell repertoires in COVID-19. Ages ranged from about 18 to 89 years, with residence in some 25 US areas. Participants' own reports of clinical history determined their cohort assignment. Some clones are missing from TCRdb's copy, which holds only in-frame ones; the method was immunoSEQ multiplex PCR. The table includes 300,000 or so clones, around 86% detected once. This clonotype was obtained from a woman younger than 35 who had recovered from COVID-19. The material sequenced was PBMCs or T cells enriched from blood (not recorded which).

The DNA of the CDR3 is TGCGCCAGCAGCTTGAATTTAGCGGGAGACTACAATGAGCAGTTCTTC. It yields the protein CASSLNLAGDYNEQFF. This sequence joins TRBV5-1 and TRBJ2-1, with 9 bases aligning to TRBD2. The CDR3 contains 16 residues. CDR1 and CDR2 (germline): SGHRS, YFSETQ. V lost 1 base to trimming and J lost 3 bases; unmatched junction nucleotides: 5. Full variable domain (remainder filled in from reference TRBV5-1 and TRBJ2-1): KAGVTQTPRYLIKTRGQQVTLSCSPISGHRSVSWYQQTPGQGLQFLFEYFSETQRNKGNFPGRFSGRQFSNSRSEMNVSTLELGDSALYLCASSLNLAGDYNEQFFGPGTRLTVL.